These 19 T cell receptor beta chains share one sample of origin, sequenced in a study of T cells in tuberculosis. Measured with immunoSEQ multiplex PCR; TCRdb has only the in-frame clones, and not every one. The repertoire includes around 33,000 clones, 92% of them detected once, and approximately 7.6% sits in the top ten. Sequencing was done on a sample of PBMCs. The source is a donor between 10 and 29 years old with latent tuberculosis or without tuberculosis infection. Some clones in this sample may be carry-over from other donors' samples.

The chain employs TRBV19 and TRBJ1-2, with D tentatively TRBD1 (6 bases). V lost 6 bases, J lost 4 bases, and 12 bases lay in between. The CDR3 runs 13 residues. Germline CDR1 is LNHDA and CDR2 is SQIVND (reference sequence). The CDR3 region has the DNA TGTGCCAGTAGAGGTGGACAGCCCTATGGCTACACCTTC. Encoded protein: CASRGGQPYGYTF. The full variable domain, completed using reference TRBV19 and TRBJ1-2, is DGGITQSPKYLFRKEGQNVTLSCEQNLNHDAMYWYRQDPGQGLRLIYYSQIVNDFQKGDIAEGYSVSREKKESFPLTVTSAQKNPTAFYLCASRGGQPYGYTFGSGTRLTVV.

The chain recombines TRBV20-1 with TRBJ2-1; TRBD2 matches 7 bases. The CDR3 contains 11 residues. Looked up from germline, CDR1 is DFQATT and CDR2 is SNEGSKA (reference sequence). The CDR3 nucleotides are TGCGTTCTAGCGGAACTCGGTGAGCAGTTCTTC. It is translated as CVLAELGEQFF.

The chain recombines TRBV6-5 with TRBJ1-2; TRBD1 matches at 7 bases. This CDR3 is built from 13 residues. V lost 0 bases and J lost 5; bases outside the gene matches: 0. Germline-derived CDR1 and CDR2 are MNHEY and SVGAGI. CDR3 region: CASSYSGQYGYTF. The CDR3 DNA is TGTGCCAGCAGTTACTCGGGACAGTATGGCTACACCTTC.

V gene TRBV5-1 combines with J gene TRBJ2-7; 8 nucleotides agree with TRBD1. The CDR3 is 13 amino acids. Germline CDR1 and CDR2: SGHRS and YFSETQ. The V segment lost 4 bases and the J segment 4 bases; nucleotides outside the gene matches: 4. Here the CDR3 reads CASSRGQGYEQYF. Written as DNA, the CDR3 is TGCGCCAGCAGCCGCGGACAGGGATACGAGCAGTACTTC.

The chain recombines TRBV11-2 with TRBJ2-7; 9 bases line up with TRBD2. The CDR3 length is 16 residues. V lost 3 bases and J lost 5; bases outside the gene matches: 11. CDR1 SGHAT and CDR2 FQNNGV come from the germline V gene. CDR3 coding DNA: TGTGCCAGCAGCTTGACCGGGGGACTAGCTTCTGACGAGCAGTACTTC. This gives the protein CASSLTGGLASDEQYF. Full variable domain (missing parts from reference TRBV11-2 and TRBJ2-7): EAGVAQSPRYKIIEKRQSVAFWCNPISGHATLYWYQQILGQGPKLLIQFQNNGVVDDSQLPKDRFSAERLKGVDSTLKIQPAKLEDSAVYLCASSLTGGLASDEQYFGPGTRLTVT.

This sequence joins TRBV5-6 and TRBJ1-4, with D possibly TRBD1 on 5 matching bases. The CDR3 extends over 11 amino acids. V lost 3 bases and J lost 12, with 9 bases in between. Per the germline V gene, CDR1 is SGHDT and CDR2 is YYEEEE. CDR3 nucleotides: TGTGCCAGCAGCTACGGGACTGAACTGTTTTTT. The encoded protein is CASSYGTELFF.

As DNA, the CDR3 is TGTGCCAGCAGCTTGGCTGGGGAGGGCCCCTACAATGAGCAGTTCTTC. As protein: CASSLAGEGPYNEQFF. The chain recombines TRBV5-4 with TRBJ2-1, with TRBD2 matching over 7 bases. V was pared by 0 bases and J by 2 bases, with 5 bases of the junction left unmatched. Germline lookup yields CDR1 SGHNT and CDR2 YYREEE (reference sequence). This CDR3 is built from 16 residues.

As regards this clone: The sample contains more than one DNA sequence encoding this CDR3. The chain couples TRBV2 to TRBJ1-2; D might be TRBD1 (6 bases). Trimming removed 1 base from V and 2 bases from J, with 11 bases in between. This CDR3 comprises 15 residues. CDR1 SNHLY and CDR2 FYNNEI come from the germline V gene. The DNA for the CDR3 is TGTGCCAGCAGTGAAGGAGGGGGTGCGAACTATGGCTACACCTTC. Residues: CASSEGGGANYGYTF.

This chain uses TRBV6-4 with TRBJ2-2; 7 positions agree with TRBD2. Germline loops: CDR1 MRHNA, CDR2 SNTAGT. V shed 0 bases, J shed 7 bases, and the junction held 2 bases outside the gene matches. The CDR3 is 14 residues long. The CDR3 sequence is CASSDSTGGGELFF. As DNA, the CDR3 is TGTGCCAGCAGTGACTCGACGGGGGGCGGGGAGCTGTTTTTT.

This rearrangement joins TRBV4-1 to TRBJ2-2; TRBD2 agrees at 16 bases. Germline trimming cut 1 base from V and 1 base from J; bases unmatched to any gene: 3. This CDR3 is built from 19 residues. Germline CDR1 and CDR2: MGHRA and YSYEKL. For the CDR3, the DNA is TGCGCCAGCAGCCAAGGCGGGACTAGCGGGAGGGAGAACACCGGGGAGCTGTTTTTT. Its protein is CASSQGGTSGRENTGELFF.

This chain links TRBV14 with TRBJ1-5, with D possibly TRBD1 on 6 matching bases. The CDR3 consists of 13 residues. V was pared by 0 bases and J by 10 bases, with 10 bases between. Per the germline V gene, CDR1 is SGHDN and CDR2 is FVKESK. CDR3 nucleotides: TGTGCCAGCAGCCAAGATCAGGGGTTCCCCCAGCATTTT. Encoded protein: CASSQDQGFPQHF.

The V gene is TRBV21-1, the J gene TRBJ1-6. TRBV21-1 is listed as a pseudogene. The CDR3 consists of 19 residues. In DNA form, the CDR3 reads TGTGCCAGCAGCGGGGGGGCGCAGACGAGAAGCTCCTATAATTCACCCCTCCACTTT. The encoded protein is CASSGGAQTRSSYNSPLHF.

CDR3 in amino acids: CATSRAVGSSGNTIYF. In DNA, the CDR3 is TGTGCCACCAGCAGAGCCGTTGGGAGCTCTGGAAACACCATATATTTT. V usage is TRBV15 and J usage is TRBJ1-3; D remains unclear. Germline loops: CDR1 LNHNV, CDR2 YYDKDF (reference sequence). Trimming removed 1 base at V and 0 bases at J, with 10 bases between. This CDR3 has 16 amino acids.

The chain recombines TRBV27 with TRBJ1-4; tentatively, D is TRBD1 (6 bases). Deletions cut 3 bases from V and 8 bases from J, with 16 bases between. This CDR3 comprises 15 residues. Germline-derived CDR1 and CDR2 are MNHEY and SMNVEV (reference sequence). The CDR3 loop is CASSFPHNTGEKLFF. The CDR3 DNA reads TGTGCCAGCAGTTTCCCCCACAACACAGGGGAAAAACTGTTTTTT. Based on the CDR3 plus reference TRBV27 and TRBJ1-4, the full variable domain is EAQVTQNPRYLITVTGKKLTVTCSQNMNHEYMSWYRQDPGLGLRQIYYSMNVEVTDKGDVPEGYKVSRKEKRNFPLILESPSPNQTSLYFCASSFPHNTGEKLFFGSGTQLSVL.

The chain couples TRBV9 to TRBJ1-5; the match to TRBD1 covers 8 bases. CDR3 length: 16 residues. The V gene's germline CDR1 is SGDLS and CDR2 YYNGEE. Trimming at V came to 3 bases and at J to 1 base, leaving 6 bases not matched to a gene. The CDR3 here is CASSGQGAGSNQPQHF. CDR3 DNA: TGTGCCAGCAGCGGGCAGGGGGCGGGGAGCAATCAGCCCCAGCATTTT.

CDR3 protein: CASSLSGRGLNIYNEQFF. As DNA, the CDR3 is TGTGCCAGCAGCTTGAGCGGGAGGGGTCTTAATATCTACAATGAGCAGTTCTTC. The chain combines TRBV7-8 with TRBJ2-1, with 10 bases aligning to TRBD2. With V trimmed by 3 bases and J by 3 bases, 11 bases remained unmatched. This CDR3 comprises 18 residues. Germline V gene sequence: CDR1 SGHVS, CDR2 FQNEAQ.

This chain links TRBV6-1 with TRBJ1-1; D not resolved. V dropped 8 bases and J dropped 5 bases, with 9 bases sitting between them. Looked up from germline, CDR1 is MNHNS and CDR2 is SASEGT. CDR3 size: 11 residues. CDR3 nucleotide sequence: TGTGCCAGCCTCGGGGATACTGAAGCTTTCTTT. Its translation: CASLGDTEAFF.

CDR3 nucleotides: TGTGCCAGCAGCTCAGGGAATCAGCCCCAGCATTTT. The encoded protein is CASSSGNQPQHF. The chain carries TRBV7-2 and TRBJ1-5, with D tentatively TRBD1 (5 bases). Trimming took 4 bases from V and 4 from J, leaving 5 bases between them. The CDR3 is made up of 12 amino acids. Germline assignment: CDR1 SGHTA and CDR2 FQGNSA. Together with reference TRBV7-2 and TRBJ1-5, the CDR3 gives the full variable domain: GAGVSQSPSNKVTEKGKDVELRCDPISGHTALYWYRQSLGQGLEFLIYFQGNSAPDKSGLPSDRFSAERTGGSVSTLTIQRTQQEDSAVYLCASSSGNQPQHFGDGTRLSIL.

This clone was seen a handful of times. The chain has TRBV2 and TRBJ2-1, with a weak D call TRBD1 (5 bases). The V gene's germline CDR1 is SNHLY and CDR2 FYNNEI. The CDR3 totals 12 residues. The V end lost 3 bases, the J end lost 11 bases, and 11 bases lay between the germline ends. DNA for the CDR3: TGTGCCAGCAGTGACTGGACAAGCCAGCAGTTCTTC. Translating gives CASSDWTSQQFF.